The 26 T cell receptor beta chains below were found in one sample sequenced in a study of CXCR3-negative and CXCR3-positive naive CD8 T cells. No antigen is known for these receptors. The libraries of TRB cDNA were constructed through 5' RACE using UMI labels. TCRdb derives one entry per CDR3 protein from the 5' RACE reads, leaving out DNA. In total, the table holds over 70,000 distinct CDR3 sequences. Study-level points and caveats: Compared with CXCR3-negative naive cells, CXCR3-positive naive cells showed more hydrophobic TRB CDR3s.

The sequencing sample was made of naive CXCR3+ CD8+ T cells from blood. Subset specified: CD45RO-CCR7+CD27+CD95- naive CD8+ T cells expressing CXCR3 (TNR3+). These receptors all stem from a human donor in good health. Some clones in this sample may be carry-over from other donors' samples.

The chain combines TRBV9 with TRBJ1-6; TCRdb's assignment of TRBD1 cannot be checked, as there is no DNA. The CDR3 length is 15 residues. Germline V gene lookup returns CDR1 SGDLS and CDR2 YYNGEE. CDR3 sequence: CASSASDTYNSPLHF.

This sequence joins TRBV28 and TRBJ2-3. The CDR3 is 14 amino acids. Germline V gene data show CDR1 as MDHEN and CDR2 as SYDVKM. The CDR3: CASLISGYTDTQYF.

The rearrangement uses TRBV7-9 and TRBJ1-5; TCRdb selects TRBD1, and the lack of DNA leaves this call unchecked. The CDR3 covers 16 residues. The V gene's germline CDR1 is SEHNR and CDR2 FQNEAQ (reference sequence). This CDR3 reads CASSGPGQTSGQPQHF.

The V call is TRBV12-5, the J call TRBJ1-1. The CDR3 runs to 14 residues. The germline gives CDR1 LGHNT, CDR2 FRNRAP. The CDR3 loop reads CASAISGVFTEAFF.

The V and J genes are TRBV7-9 and TRBJ2-5. The length of the CDR3 is 13 residues. Germline CDR1 and CDR2: SEHNR and FQNEAQ (reference sequence). This CDR3 is CASSFSSQETQYF.

CDR3 residues: CASSLQGAYEQYF. This chain connects TRBV7-8 to TRBJ2-7; lacking DNA, the TRBD1 call made by TCRdb goes unchecked. The germline CDR1 and CDR2 sequences are SGHVS and FQNEAQ. This CDR3 has 13 residues.

Here the CDR3 reads CASSFDRAGELFF. The chain recombines TRBV12-3 or TRBV12-4 with TRBJ2-2. This CDR3 contains 13 residues.

This chain uses TRBV20-1 with TRBJ2-7; TCRdb's D call, TRBD1, is unchecked because there is no DNA. The CDR3 contains 15 residues. The germline gives CDR1 DFQATT, CDR2 SNEGSKA (reference sequence). CDR3 protein: CSARRGWDHSYEQYF.

The chain joins TRBV27 to TRBJ2-4. The CDR3 contains 13 residues. CDR1 and CDR2 from the germline V gene are MNHEY and SMNVEV (reference sequence). CDR3 residues: CASSLAGKNIQYF.

The chain is built from TRBV25-1 and TRBJ1-6. This CDR3 contains 13 residues. Germline V gene sequence: CDR1 MGHDK, CDR2 SYGVNS. CDR3 region: CASKETYNSPLHF.

V is TRBV7-9 and J is TRBJ2-2. The germline V gene has CDR1 SEHNR and CDR2 FQNEAQ (reference sequence). This CDR3 has 17 amino acids. CDR3 protein: CASSLGVGQSNTGELFF.

The chain is built from TRBV20-1 and TRBJ2-5; TCRdb's D gene call, TRBD1, goes unchecked for lack of DNA. Germline-derived CDR1 and CDR2 are DFQATT and SNEGSKA (reference sequence). CDR3 size: 13 residues. The chain's CDR3 is CSALQGFSETQYF.

The chain has TRBV4-1 and TRBJ2-7; no DNA is available, so the TRBD1 call from TCRdb remains unchecked. The length of the CDR3 is 14 residues. Germline V CDR1 and CDR2: MGHRA, YSYEKL. CDR3 residues: CASSHKTTGYEQYF.

The rearrangement uses TRBV28 and TRBJ2-7; TCRdb's assignment of TRBD2 cannot be checked, as there is no DNA. The CDR3 runs 14 residues. From germline, CDR1 is MDHEN and CDR2 SYDVKM. CDR3: CASSGTGGPYEQYF.

The chain uses TRBV12-3 or TRBV12-4 and TRBJ2-3; TCRdb selects TRBD1, and the lack of DNA leaves this call unchecked. CDR3 length: 13 amino acids. The CDR3 protein is CASRGQGPDTQYF.

The chain joins TRBV15 to TRBJ1-6. CDR1 is LNHNV and CDR2 is YYDKDF in the germline V gene (reference sequence). CDR3 length: 17 residues. CDR3 sequence reads: CATSRDPGSGNNSPLHF.

The J gene is TRBJ2-7, the V gene TRBV4-1; no DNA is available, so the TRBD1 call from TCRdb remains unchecked. Germline V CDR1 and CDR2: MGHRA, YSYEKL. CDR3 length: 16 amino acids. The CDR3 spells CASSQPWGGRGNEQYF.

The CDR3 is CASSQDEGEIAEAFF. The rearrangement uses TRBV14 and TRBJ1-1; TCRdb outputs TRBD1, but without DNA this stays unchecked. From germline, CDR1 is SGHDN and CDR2 FVKESK. The CDR3 is 15 amino acids.

The J gene is TRBJ2-7, the V gene TRBV29-1; the TCRdb D gene call, TRBD1, has no DNA to confirm it. The CDR3 consists of 18 residues. The germline gives CDR1 SQVTM, CDR2 ANQGSEA. CDR3 sequence: CSVEDQDRGAESSYEQYF.

The chain employs TRBV5-1 and TRBJ2-7; TCRdb lists TRBD1, though no DNA is available to test this call. Germline assignment: CDR1 SGHRS and CDR2 YFSETQ. The CDR3 runs 15 residues. The CDR3 reads CASSLDTGTGYEQYF. Drawing the rest from reference TRBV5-1 and TRBJ2-7, the complete variable domain is KAGVTQTPRYLIKTRGQQVTLSCSPISGHRSVSWYQQTPGQGLQFLFEYFSETQRNKGNFPGRFSGRQFSNSRSEMNVSTLELGDSALYLCASSLDTGTGYEQYFGPGTRLTVT.

CDR3 region: CASSFNIHGTVVYEQYF. This chain connects TRBV2 to TRBJ2-7; no DNA is available, so the TRBD1 call from TCRdb remains unchecked. Germline-derived CDR1 and CDR2 are SNHLY and FYNNEI. The length of the CDR3 is 17 residues.

The chain joins TRBV5-6 to TRBJ2-2; the TCRdb D gene call, TRBD1, has no DNA to confirm it. The CDR3 loop spans 15 amino acids. Per germline, CDR1 SGHDT and CDR2 YYEEEE. The CDR3 loop is CASSLLGASTGELFF.

This rearrangement joins TRBV21-1 to TRBJ2-3. TRBV21-1 is noted as a pseudogene. The CDR3 is made up of 11 amino acids. This CDR3 reads CASRRVDTQYF.

V gene TRBV29-1 combines with J gene TRBJ1-3; the D call from TCRdb, TRBD1, cannot be confirmed without DNA. This CDR3 is 15 amino acids long. The germline V gene encodes CDR1 SQVTM and CDR2 ANQGSEA. CDR3 amino acids: CSVERWGTTGNTIYF.

The chain uses TRBV20-1 and TRBJ1-1. The CDR3 has 14 amino acids. CDR1 and CDR2 (germline): DFQATT, SNEGSKA (reference sequence). The CDR3 loop reads CSARDLQGGTEAFF.

The chain couples TRBV29-1 to TRBJ2-7; checking the TCRdb D call of TRBD1 is not possible without DNA. The CDR3 length is 11 residues. CDR1 and CDR2 from the germline V gene are SQVTM and ANQGSEA. CDR3 in amino acids: CSVLQGYEQYF.